Listed here is a single T cell receptor (beta chain). Its antigen is unknown. Looked up from germline, CDR1 is LNHDA and CDR2 is SQIVND (reference sequence). V lost 4 bases, J lost 4 bases, and 4 bases stayed unmatched. The CDR3 runs 15 residues. This specimen belongs to a study of T cell responses to AZD1222 COVID-19 vaccine. Study outcomes and limitations: Only 5 or 6 individuals given AZD1222 were seropositive at baseline. A rise in Spike-specific TCR breadth and depth followed two AZD1222 doses. Close to half of all spike-specific TCRs reportedly target regions of the variants that are unmutated.

Sequencing was performed with immunoSEQ multiplex PCR; in TCRdb, only in-frame clones are kept and a portion is missing. This table has 100,000 to 150,000 clones, 80% to 95% appearing once. The sample was peripheral blood, taken 28 days after the second AZD1222 dose. The V call is TRBV19, the J call TRBJ2-1, with 10 bases lining up with TRBD2. This clonotype was obtained from an adult who received the AZD1222 COVID-19 vaccine. As DNA, the CDR3 is TGTGCCAGTAGTAGGACTAGCGGTCAATACAATGAGCAGTTCTTC. Translation gives CASSRTSGQYNEQFF. The whole variable domain, remainder taken from reference TRBV19 and TRBJ2-1, is DGGITQSPKYLFRKEGQNVTLSCEQNLNHDAMYWYRQDPGQGLRLIYYSQIVNDFQKGDIAEGYSVSREKKESFPLTVTSAQKNPTAFYLCASSRTSGQYNEQFFGPGTRLTVL.